The 17 T cell receptor beta chains listed next were all sequenced from one sample in a study of T cell repertoires in cytomegalovirus infection. MiXCR, run by TCRdb on the reads, gives a single entry per CDR3 protein. The repertoire consists of 490,000 or so distinct CDR3 sequences, with about 11% occurring once and the leading ten covering 10%. Material: PBMCs. The origin of the receptors is a human donor in good health (CMV status not recorded). Some clones in this sample may be carry-over from other donors' samples.

The V and J genes are TRBV3-1 and TRBJ1-1; 7 positions match TRBD1. CDR3 length equals 13 residues. CDR1 and CDR2 (germline): LGHDT, YNNKEL (reference sequence). V was pared by 5 bases and J by 8 bases, with 8 bases of the junction left unmatched. CDR3: CASSASDREEAFF. The CDR3 bases are TGTGCCAGCAGCGCAAGCGACAGGGAGGAAGCTTTCTTT. Combining the CDR3 with reference TRBV3-1 and TRBJ1-1 gives the whole variable domain DTAVSQTPKYLVTQMGNDKSIKCEQNLGHDTMYWYKQDSKKFLKIMFSYNNKELIINETVPNRFSPKSPDKAHLNLHINSLELGDSAVYFCASSASDREEAFFGQGTRLTVV.

This clonotype appeared many times. The V gene is TRBV6-2 or TRBV6-3, the J gene TRBJ2-5; possible D gene TRBD1, 5 bases. The germline V gene encodes CDR1 MNHEY and CDR2 SVGEGT. This CDR3 has 14 residues. Trimming cost V 6 bases and J 6 bases, with 17 bases left between them. CDR3 bases: TGTGCCAGCAGCAGAACCAGGGTGGAAAAGACCCAGTACTTC. Translation gives CASSRTRVEKTQYF.

The V gene is TRBV29-1, the J gene TRBJ2-5; TRBD1 matches 9 bases. With V trimmed by 7 bases and J by 1 base, 7 bases remained unmatched. CDR1 SQVTM and CDR2 ANQGSEA come from the germline V gene. There are 14 residues in the CDR3. The CDR3 loop reads CSAGQGFRQETQYF. Here the CDR3 DNA reads TGCAGCGCCGGACAGGGGTTCCGCCAAGAGACCCAGTACTTC.

This clonotype came up many times. V usage is TRBV14 and J usage is TRBJ2-1; D gene unclear. The CDR3 covers 15 residues. The ends were cut back, 0 bases at V and 4 bases at J, with 10 bases in the middle. CDR1 SGHDN and CDR2 FVKESK come from the germline V gene. For the CDR3, the DNA is TGTGCCAGCAGCCAAGAGTATGGGCGGTACAATGAGCAGTTCTTC. Encoded protein: CASSQEYGRYNEQFF.

V usage is TRBV12-3 or TRBV12-4 and J usage is TRBJ2-2; D gene unclear. Trimming left V 3 bases short and J 1 base short, with 9 bases between. The CDR3 is 15 amino acids. CDR3 in amino acids: CASSFGSQNTGELFF. The CDR3 coding sequence is TGTGCCAGCAGTTTCGGCTCGCAGAACACCGGGGAGCTGTTTTTT.

This clonotype was observed a handful of times. This chain connects TRBV25-1 to TRBJ2-1, with D possibly TRBD2 on 6 matching bases. Trimming removed 7 bases at V and 10 bases at J, with 20 bases between. The CDR3 sequence is 14 residues long. Germline loops: CDR1 MGHDK, CDR2 SYGVNS. The CDR3 protein is CASNPIGGASEQFF. The CDR3 region has the DNA TGTGCCAGCAACCCAATTGGCGGGGCTAGCGAGCAGTTCTTC.

This clonotype occurred many times. J is TRBJ2-5 and V is TRBV6-1; D gene unclear. This CDR3 region has 13 residues. Trimming took off 4 bases at V and 1 base at J, with 7 bases between the two ends. Per the germline V gene, CDR1 is MNHNS and CDR2 is SASEGT. The CDR3 sequence is CASSGILQETQYF. As DNA, the CDR3 is TGTGCCAGCAGTGGGATCCTCCAAGAGACCCAGTACTTC.

At least ten counts were recorded for this clonotype. The V and J genes are TRBV11-2 and TRBJ2-7; 13 nucleotides agree with TRBD2. CDR3 length: 13 residues. Germline lookup yields CDR1 SGHAT and CDR2 FQNNGV. The junction had 8 bases not matched to a gene; V was cut back by 5 bases and J by 13 bases. Written as DNA, the CDR3 is TGTGCCAGCAGCCCCACTAGCGGGAGGGCCGAATACTTC. As protein: CASSPTSGRAEYF.

This clonotype has a count of ten or more. The CDR3 region is CASKSGGAGNNEQFF. The CDR3 DNA reads TGTGCCAGTAAAAGCGGGGGGGCCGGGAACAATGAGCAGTTCTTC. The chain uses TRBV19 and TRBJ2-1, with TRBD2 matching 10 bases. The V segment lost 7 bases and the J segment 5 bases; nucleotides outside the gene matches: 8. Germline lookup yields CDR1 LNHDA and CDR2 SQIVND (reference sequence). The CDR3 extends over 15 amino acids.

A few counts support this clonotype. The chain has TRBV19 and TRBJ1-1, with 12 nucleotides matching TRBD1. Unmatched junction bases numbered 11, after V lost 7 bases and J lost 5 bases. Germline-derived CDR1 and CDR2 are LNHDA and SQIVND (reference sequence). The CDR3 sequence is 16 residues long. Here the CDR3 reads CASTRGQGAGVTEAFF. The CDR3 region has the DNA TGTGCCAGTACTCGGGGACAGGGGGCGGGAGTGACTGAAGCTTTCTTT. The full variable domain, rest sourced from reference TRBV19 and TRBJ1-1, is DGGITQSPKYLFRKEGQNVTLSCEQNLNHDAMYWYRQDPGQGLRLIYYSQIVNDFQKGDIAEGYSVSREKKESFPLTVTSAQKNPTAFYLCASTRGQGAGVTEAFFGQGTRLTVV.

At least ten counts were recorded for this clonotype. The V and J genes are TRBV7-8 and TRBJ1-5, with TRBD1 as a possible D gene (6 bases). V was clipped by 3 bases and J by 5 bases, with 8 bases between them. CDR1 and CDR2 from the germline V gene are SGHVS and FQNEAQ. The CDR3 has 13 residues. CDR3 protein: CASSFAGDQPQHF. CDR3 nucleotide sequence: TGTGCCAGCAGCTTCGCAGGGGATCAGCCCCAGCATTTT.

This clonotype has at least ten counts. The chain joins TRBV19 to TRBJ1-4; no clear D. Deletions cut 3 bases from V and 3 bases from J, with 8 bases between. Germline V lookup: CDR1 LNHDA, CDR2 SQIVND (reference sequence). The CDR3 contains 14 residues. The CDR3 region is CASSIEAANEKLFF. The CDR3 region has the DNA TGTGCCAGTAGTATCGAGGCGGCTAATGAAAAACTGTTTTTT.

This clonotype was seen a few times. The CDR3 nucleotides are TGTGCCAGTAGTATAGAGGTCTTTGCTTCACCCCTCCACTTT. This gives the protein CASSIEVFASPLHF. The chain couples TRBV19 to TRBJ1-6; D is ambiguous. The CDR3 length is 14 residues. Germline V CDR1 and CDR2: LNHDA, SQIVND (reference sequence). V was shortened by 0 bases and J by 9 bases, with 9 bases between the two germline ends.

This clonotype was observed at least ten times. The rearrangement joins TRBV3-1 to TRBJ1-6; 9 nucleotides agree with TRBD1. V trimming: 4 bases; J trimming: 9 bases; junction bases outside the gene matches: 7. This CDR3 has 15 residues. The V gene's germline CDR1 is LGHDT and CDR2 YNNKEL (reference sequence). The CDR3 coding sequence is TGTGCCAGCAGCCTCCGGGGACAGGGCGCTTCACCCCTCCACTTT. This gives the protein CASSLRGQGASPLHF.

This clonotype was recorded many times. The chain couples TRBV15 to TRBJ1-4, with D hard to call. The germline V gene has CDR1 LNHNV and CDR2 YYDKDF (reference sequence). The CDR3 has 13 amino acids. The V end lost 3 bases, the J end lost 3 bases, and 5 bases lay between the germline ends. In DNA form, the CDR3 reads TGTGCCACCAGCAGGGCTCCTAATGAAAAACTGTTTTTT. It encodes CATSRAPNEKLFF.

V usage is TRBV29-1 and J usage is TRBJ1-5; maybe TRBD1 (5 bases). Germline lookup yields CDR1 SQVTM and CDR2 ANQGSEA. This CDR3 contains 13 residues. Trimming took 4 bases from V and 1 from J, leaving 8 bases between them. In DNA, the CDR3 is TGCAGCGTTGGAGGGGTCAGCAATCAGCCCCAGCATTTT. The encoded protein is CSVGGVSNQPQHF.

This clonotype was picked up a small number of times. V gene TRBV5-8 combines with J gene TRBJ1-6, with 7 bases fitting TRBD1. The V and J ends lost 1 base and 7 bases, in that order; junction bases with no gene match: 5. The CDR3 covers 15 residues. Germline loops: CDR1 SGHTS, CDR2 YDEGEE. The DNA of the CDR3 is TGTGCCAGCAGCTTGATACAGGGGCGGAATTCACCCCTCCACTTT. This gives the protein CASSLIQGRNSPLHF.